This paragraph reports one TCR beta chain. Its specificity is unknown. Generated by immunoSEQ multiplex PCR, the TCRdb table keeps only in-frame clones and is missing some. The sample includes over 90,000 clones, approximately 94% of them seen just once. Looked up from germline, CDR1 is SGHTA and CDR2 is FQGTGA. CDR3 length: 15 residues. Trimming stripped 5 bases from V and 0 bases from J, with 13 bases between. The source of the sample is a study of cytomegalovirus exposure and HLA in healthy donors. Study-wide context: The approximately 700 first-cohort repertoires shared a platform with the roughly 130 validation repertoires, as reported in a later analysis. Findings and caveats of the study: The study found most TCR sequences rare, yet found some public TCRs in many donors. Among the CMV-associated chains, three were confirmed in vitro as specific for CMV antigens. Later, an analysis found that TCR clusters from the first cohort tended to co-occur in the 95 to 150 validation repertoires.

This sequence was found in a woman under 30 in good health and CMV-seronegative. V is TRBV7-3 and J is TRBJ1-1; D perhaps matches TRBD1 (5 bases). Sequencing was carried out using PBMCs. CDR3 loop: CASSPSSDMNTEAFF. The CDR3 nucleotides are TGTGCCAGCAGCCCCTCATCGGACATGAACACTGAAGCTTTCTTT.